This T cell receptor (beta chain) was sequenced in a study of T cells in Graves' hyperthyroidism and ophthalmopathy. General observations from the study: Ophthalmopathy was predicted by the model a median of approximately six months ahead of onset. Clonotypes that were expanded in thyroid above 0.001 mostly appeared in blood too.

This clonotype was found many times. Its antigen is currently unknown. Amplified TCR beta CDR3 regions derived from RNA transcripts. HTBI primers were used for first-round RT-PCR of the TCR CDR3. TCRdb recomputed calls from the multiplex PCR reads with MiXCR, one row per CDR3 protein. The data show 540,000 or so distinct CDR3 sequences, around 42% seen once. V lost 4 bases and J lost 3; bases outside the gene matches: 9. CDR1 is SGDLS, CDR2 YYNGEE, per germline. This CDR3 contains 15 residues. The diagnoses drew upon clinical symptoms, serum thyroxine and TRAb, thyroid ultrasound and orbital computed tomography.

This chain connects TRBV9 to TRBJ1-1, with 7 bases lining up with TRBD1. Material: peripheral blood or thyroid tissue (not recorded which). This receptor was identified in an adult woman with Graves' disease, either hyperthyroidism or ophthalmopathy (not recorded which). The CDR3 DNA follows: TGTGCCAGCAGCCCGGCCGGGACAGCGGACACTGAAGCTTTCTTT. Amino acid sequence: CASSPAGTADTEAFF.